This passage covers 29 T cell receptor beta chains from one sample sequenced in a study of a mutant IDH1 vaccine in newly diagnosed glioma. This table comes from immunoSEQ multiplex PCR, and its TCRdb copy is limited to in-frame clones, with some not included. The table records some 120,000 clones, just under 80% of them present only once. The time point denotes: week 11, during vaccination. Every single dose of the vaccine, 300 ug of mutant IDH1 20-mer peptide, came with topical imiquimod. The antigens of these receptors remain unknown. Sequences were derived from PBMCs, sampled from a glioma patient whose treatment included an IDH1 peptide vaccine. The receptor set was obtained from a man between 40 and 49 years old with glioma.

This clone was recorded only once. The CDR3 reads CASSWGGGANTGELFF. The DNA for the CDR3 is TGCGCCAGCAGCTGGGGCGGGGGCGCGAACACCGGGGAGCTGTTTTTT. The J gene is TRBJ2-2, the V gene TRBV5-1, with D possibly TRBD2 on 7 matching bases. With 3 bases removed from V and 0 bases from J, the gap between germline ends came to 12 bases. This CDR3 contains 16 residues. The germline gives CDR1 SGHRS, CDR2 YFSETQ.

The chain links TRBV28 to TRBJ1-2; D is possibly TRBD1 (6 bases). V was pared by 7 bases and J by 2 bases, with 8 bases between. Germline V gene sequence: CDR1 MDHEN, CDR2 SYDVKM. This CDR3 has 12 residues. CDR3 residues: CASTRGNYGYTF. CDR3 sequence (DNA): TGTGCCAGCACGAGGGGGAACTATGGCTACACCTTC.

This clone was found once. The V gene is TRBV15, the J gene TRBJ1-2; 7 bases align to TRBD1. The germline gives CDR1 LNHNV, CDR2 YYDKDF (reference sequence). The CDR3 consists of 15 residues. With V trimmed by 4 bases and J by 4 bases, 9 bases remained unmatched. DNA of the CDR3: TGTGCCACCAGCAAGCGACAGGGCACGGGCTATGGCTACACCTTC. Its translation is CATSKRQGTGYGYTF.

This chain connects TRBV6-1 to TRBJ1-2, with D perhaps TRBD1 (5 bases). The CDR3 covers 14 residues. Germline assignment: CDR1 MNHNS and CDR2 SASEGT. Trimming removed 6 bases at V and 2 bases at J, with 13 bases between. The CDR3 coding sequence is TGTGCCAGCAGCCCCGGACAAGCGAACTATGGCTACACCTTC. Its protein product is CASSPGQANYGYTF.

This clone was seen ten or more times. The chain employs TRBV6-4 and TRBJ2-3; 11 bases agree with TRBD2. The CDR3 loop spans 15 amino acids. J lost 4 bases, V lost 0 bases, and 0 bases had no gene match. Looked up from germline, CDR1 is MRHNA and CDR2 is SNTAGT. The CDR3 DNA follows: TGTGCCAGCAGTGACTCTAGCGGGGGGGCAGATACGCAGTATTTT. Translated, it gives CASSDSSGGADTQYF.

This clone was observed a few times. The chain links TRBV7-2 to TRBJ2-7; the D gene is possibly TRBD1 (8 bases). Germline CDR1 is SGHTA and CDR2 is FQGNSA. V was trimmed by 5 bases and J by 3 bases, leaving 20 bases between them. The CDR3 length is 16 residues. The CDR3 nucleotides read TGTGCCAGCAGCCCCCGCGGGGGACAGGCCAACTACGAGCAGTACTTC. It codes for CASSPRGGQANYEQYF.

The chain has TRBV5-4 and TRBJ1-6, with a tentative D call TRBD1 (5 bases). The germline gives CDR1 SGHNT, CDR2 YYREEE (reference sequence). The V and J ends lost 0 bases and 8 bases respectively, with 12 bases between them. The CDR3 spans 15 residues. CDR3 residues: CASSLDRWADSPLHF. The DNA for the CDR3 is TGTGCCAGCAGCTTGGACAGGTGGGCGGATTCACCCCTCCACTTT.

This clone was counted a single time. J is TRBJ2-5 and V is TRBV11-2; possibly TRBD1 for D (5 bases). The CDR3 runs 13 residues. Germline lookup yields CDR1 SGHAT and CDR2 FQNNGV. V was cut by 5 bases and J by 5 bases, with 12 bases left in between. The CDR3 spells CASSQGRVETQYF. The CDR3 DNA is TGTGCCAGCAGCCAAGGCAGGGTTGAGACCCAGTACTTC.

This clone was picked up a small number of times. This chain joins TRBV7-3 and TRBJ1-2, with 10 bases fitting TRBD1. J was trimmed by 7 bases and V by 5 bases; bases with no gene match: 10. CDR3 length: 15 residues. Germline CDR1 and CDR2: SGHTA and FQGTGA. The DNA of the CDR3 is TGTGCCAGCAGCCTATCGGGACAGGGGTTAAGTGGCTACACCTTC. This codes for CASSLSGQGLSGYTF.

This clone was found once. The chain joins TRBV6-5 to TRBJ2-1; 7 bases fit TRBD1. After removal of 2 bases from V and 5 bases from J, the junction contained 3 bases not matched to a gene. The CDR3 has 14 residues. Looked up from germline, CDR1 is MNHEY and CDR2 is SVGAGI. The CDR3 DNA reads TGTGCCAGCAGTTACGGGACAGCAAACAATGAGCAGTTCTTC. Protein sequence: CASSYGTANNEQFF.

V usage is TRBV6-5 and J usage is TRBJ2-7; TRBD2 aligns across 7 bases. The CDR3 sequence is 14 residues long. Germline V gene data show CDR1 as MNHEY and CDR2 as SVGAGI. The J segment lost 7 bases and the V segment lost 10 bases, leaving 16 bases of the junction unmatched. CDR3 sequence reads: CATPRPLAYYEQYF. The CDR3 nucleotides are TGTGCCACTCCGCGTCCACTAGCGTATTATGAGCAGTACTTC.

The rearrangement links TRBV30 to TRBJ2-7; the match to TRBD1 covers 10 bases. The CDR3 length is 15 residues. With 7 bases clipped from V and 7 bases from J, the junction kept 16 bases outside the gene matches. Germline V gene sequence: CDR1 GTSNPN, CDR2 SVGIG (reference sequence). The CDR3 sequence: CASPIAGQGWQEQYF. CDR3 in DNA: TGTGCCTCCCCGATCGCGGGACAGGGGTGGCAAGAGCAGTACTTC.

The chain links TRBV19 to TRBJ2-7; D unclear. The CDR3 spans 10 residues. In germline, CDR1 is LNHDA, CDR2 SQIVND (reference sequence). The germline V and J ends were trimmed by 3 bases and 6 bases, with 3 bases remaining between them. The CDR3 reads CASSIREQYF. The CDR3 nucleotides read TGTGCCAGTAGTATTCGCGAGCAGTACTTC.

Worth noting for this clone: The junction departs from germline at one end; a sequencing error may be responsible. The chain is built from TRBV7-7 and TRBJ2-1, with no clear D. Germline V gene sequence: CDR1 SSHAT, CDR2 FNYEAQ (reference sequence). The CDR3 runs 17 residues. The CDR3 sequence: CASSRYGRDRLYNEQFF. The DNA for the CDR3 is TGTGCTAGCAGCCGATACGGCAGAGACCGCCTCTACAATGAGCAGTTCTTC.

The J gene is TRBJ2-3, the V gene TRBV18; 10 nucleotides agree with TRBD1. Germline V gene sequence: CDR1 KGHSH, CDR2 LQKENI. The CDR3 covers 15 residues. The V gene end was trimmed by 5 bases and the J gene end by 4 bases; junction bases not matched to a gene: 6. Written as DNA, the CDR3 is TGTGCCAGCTCAGAGGACAGGGGGAGATCAGATACGCAGTATTTT. Translated, it gives CASSEDRGRSDTQYF.

The rearrangement uses TRBV6-5 and TRBJ2-7, with 7 bases that match TRBD2. The CDR3 is 15 residues long. Germline assignment: CDR1 MNHEY and CDR2 SVGAGI. The J segment lost 1 base and the V segment lost 6 bases, leaving 9 bases of the junction unmatched. CDR3 DNA sequence: TGTGCCAGCAGCCCGGGACTACATACGTCCTACGAGCAGTACTTC. It codes for CASSPGLHTSYEQYF.

The J gene is TRBJ1-6, the V gene TRBV19; a possible D gene is TRBD1 (6 bases). This CDR3 region has 13 residues. CDR1 LNHDA and CDR2 SQIVND come from the germline V gene (reference sequence). V lost 5 bases and J 12 bases, leaving 14 bases between the germline ends. The CDR3 reads CASSLQGKEPLHF. In DNA form, the CDR3 reads TGTGCCAGTAGTCTGCAGGGGAAAGAACCCCTCCACTTT.

This chain connects TRBV9 to TRBJ2-1; TRBD2 is a possible D gene (5 bases). Between the trimmed V and J ends, which lost 0 bases and 9 bases, there was a span of 10 bases. Germline values: CDR1 SGDLS, CDR2 YYNGEE. The CDR3 covers 13 residues. CDR3 amino acids: CASSVVTRSEQFF. Here the CDR3 DNA reads TGTGCCAGCAGCGTAGTCACTAGAAGTGAGCAGTTCTTC.

The chain employs TRBV5-1 and TRBJ2-1; maybe TRBD2 (5 bases). The CDR3 is 16 residues long. The germline CDR1 and CDR2 sequences are SGHRS and YFSETQ. With 0 bases removed from V and 4 bases from J, the gap between germline ends came to 14 bases. CDR3 DNA sequence: TGCGCCAGCAGCTTGGAGGGTCTAGCATCATACAATGAGCAGTTCTTC. This codes for CASSLEGLASYNEQFF.

The chain combines TRBV6-5 with TRBJ1-1, with no clear D. The V gene lost 5 bases and the J gene lost 7 bases, with 14 bases spanning the gap. The length of the CDR3 is 13 residues. CDR1 is MNHEY, CDR2 SVGAGI, per germline. The CDR3 region has the DNA TGTGCCAGCAGTCCCCTCCCGGGGAGTGAAGCTTTCTTT. Translating it yields CASSPLPGSEAFF.

The chain couples TRBV20-1 to TRBJ2-2; no clear D. Germline values: CDR1 DFQATT, CDR2 SNEGSKA (reference sequence). This CDR3 is 11 amino acids long. Between the trimmed V and J ends, which lost 1 base and 8 bases, there was a span of 5 bases. As DNA, the CDR3 is TGCAGTGCTAGAGGTTGGGGGGAGCTGTTTTTT. This encodes CSARGWGELFF.

The chain couples TRBV11-1 to TRBJ2-1, with unresolved D. CDR1 is SGHAT, CDR2 FQDESV, per germline (reference sequence). Trimming removed 1 base from V and 4 bases from J, with 2 bases in between. This CDR3 contains 12 residues. The CDR3 here is CASSLGYNEQFF. Written as DNA, the CDR3 is TGTGCCAGCAGCTTAGGGTACAATGAGCAGTTCTTC.

The V gene is TRBV11-2, the J gene TRBJ1-2, with D perhaps TRBD1 (6 bases). With 5 bases removed from V and 4 bases from J, the gap between germline ends came to 14 bases. From germline, CDR1 is SGHAT and CDR2 FQNNGV. The CDR3 is 14 residues long. Written as DNA, the CDR3 is TGTGCCAGCAGCCCGGGACACATTACCTATGGCTACACCTTC. Residues: CASSPGHITYGYTF.

J is TRBJ2-1 and V is TRBV27, with 14 bases identical to TRBD2. V lost 5 bases to trimming and J lost 9 bases; unmatched junction nucleotides: 6. The CDR3 runs 15 residues. Germline V gives CDR1 MNHEY, CDR2 SMNVEV (reference sequence). The CDR3 bases are TGTGCCAGCAGTCCAGGGACTAGCGGGAGTCTTGAGCAGTTCTTC. Translation: CASSPGTSGSLEQFF.

With regard to this clone: Additional DNA sequences in this sample encode the identical CDR3. The rearrangement links TRBV5-1 to TRBJ2-7; 12 bases match TRBD2. This CDR3 region has 15 residues. The V gene end was trimmed by 3 bases and the J gene end by 2 bases; junction bases not matched to a gene: 3. Germline assignment: CDR1 SGHRS and CDR2 YFSETQ. The CDR3 bases are TGCGCCAGCAGCTCCAGGACTAGCGGGACCTACGAGCAGTACTTC. Its translation: CASSSRTSGTYEQYF.

This rearrangement joins TRBV6-1 to TRBJ1-1; D is unresolved. The germline V gene has CDR1 MNHNS and CDR2 SASEGT. Deletions cut 4 bases from V and 4 bases from J, with 10 bases between. The CDR3 is 13 amino acids. The CDR3 spells CASSVKSPTEAFF. DNA of the CDR3: TGTGCCAGCAGTGTGAAAAGCCCCACTGAAGCTTTCTTT.

The CDR3: CAISGRGEGDQPQHF. The CDR3 coding sequence is TGTGCCATCAGTGGGAGAGGGGAAGGGGATCAGCCCCAGCATTTT. V gene TRBV10-3 combines with J gene TRBJ1-5; D may be TRBD1 (5 bases). The length of the CDR3 is 15 residues. Germline loops: CDR1 ENHRY, CDR2 SYGVKD. Trimming took 4 bases from V and 5 from J, leaving 15 bases between them.

The chain links TRBV6-4 to TRBJ1-6; 7 nucleotides line up with TRBD1. The CDR3 covers 14 residues. The trim removed 0 bases at V and 10 bases at J, leaving 3 bases unmatched. CDR1 is MRHNA, CDR2 SNTAGT, per germline. Here the CDR3 reads CASSDSPGGSPLHF. CDR3 DNA: TGTGCCAGCAGTGACTCCCCAGGGGGATCACCCCTCCACTTT.

V gene TRBV19 combines with J gene TRBJ2-1; 8 nucleotides match TRBD2. From germline, CDR1 is LNHDA and CDR2 SQIVND (reference sequence). Trimming cost V 5 bases and J 4 bases; bases outside gene matches: 7. The CDR3 runs 15 residues. The CDR3 reads CASSLAGGPYNEQFF. CDR3 nucleotide sequence: TGTGCCAGTAGTTTGGCGGGAGGACCTTACAATGAGCAGTTCTTC.